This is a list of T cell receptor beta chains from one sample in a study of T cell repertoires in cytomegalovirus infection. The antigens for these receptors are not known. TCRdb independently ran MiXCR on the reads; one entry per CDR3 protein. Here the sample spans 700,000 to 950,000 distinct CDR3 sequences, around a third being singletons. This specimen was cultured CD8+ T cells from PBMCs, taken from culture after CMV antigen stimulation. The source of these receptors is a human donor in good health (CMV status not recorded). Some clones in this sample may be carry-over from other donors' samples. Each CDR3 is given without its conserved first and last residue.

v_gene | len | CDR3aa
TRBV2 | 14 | ASKRGTELAKNIQY
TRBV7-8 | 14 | ASSHTGDPSNYGYT
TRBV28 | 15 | ASSLPPDTSYTDTQY
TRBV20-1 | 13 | SARETTRGHNEQF
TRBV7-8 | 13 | ASSLGRSRGTEAF
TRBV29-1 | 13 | SVEEGWDTQETQY
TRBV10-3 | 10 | AISEPTGELF
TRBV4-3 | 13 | ASSQGAGAGNTIY
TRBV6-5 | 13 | ASSPQGARADTQY
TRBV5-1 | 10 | ASSPAGNTQY
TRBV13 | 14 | ASSLAAGESGEKLF
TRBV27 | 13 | ASSWSLPSTDTQY
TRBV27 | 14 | ASSLNARGAKNIQY
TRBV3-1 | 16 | ASTKVGLAGISTDTQY
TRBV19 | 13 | ASSIATASNTEAF
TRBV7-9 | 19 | ASSLLRRGLHLNTSTDTQY
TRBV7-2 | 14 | ASSYGRKGANTEAF
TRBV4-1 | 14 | ASSQVGQGAGDTQY
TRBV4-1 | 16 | ASSQEFGRLATNEKLF
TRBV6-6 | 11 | ASSTHLNSPLH
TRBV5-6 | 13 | ASSLGRGVLETQY
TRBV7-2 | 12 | ASSYGFSTDTQY
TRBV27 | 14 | ASSPLGQGLTDTQY
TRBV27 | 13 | ASSLWAGGEYEQF
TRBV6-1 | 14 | ASSGERDQPYNEQF
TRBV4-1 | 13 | ASSHLIGQAAEAF
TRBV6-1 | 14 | ASSESAAASYNEQF
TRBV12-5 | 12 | ASGFTGSTGELF
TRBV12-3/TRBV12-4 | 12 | ASSFRGRGEKLF
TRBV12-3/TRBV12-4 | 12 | ASSFEGMPDAIY
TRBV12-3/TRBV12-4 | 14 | ASSRLGTASNYGYT
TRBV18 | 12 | ASSPPDDYNEQF
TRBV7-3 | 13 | ASSLQGGGNTEAF
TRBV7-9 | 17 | ASSFPGQGAASGANVLT
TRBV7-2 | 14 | ASSLWLAGLPDTQY
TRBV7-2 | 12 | ASSPTMGTGELF
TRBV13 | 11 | ASSLVPQGTQY
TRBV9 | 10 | ASSVGAQDRF
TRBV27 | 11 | ASSLRIHQPQH
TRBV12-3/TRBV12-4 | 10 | ASSPGIQPQH
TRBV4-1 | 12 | ASSQITRGNEQF
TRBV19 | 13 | ASRTGTYSYNEQF
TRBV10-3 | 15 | AISGWDLRVLNYGYT
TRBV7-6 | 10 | ASSSSTGELF
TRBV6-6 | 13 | ASSYRTAGGETQY
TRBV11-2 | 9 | ASSFSGGRF
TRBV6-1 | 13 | ASRELSLLYNEQF
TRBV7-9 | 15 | ASSTTGFGSGANVLT
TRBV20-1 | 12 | SARDGQGLETQY
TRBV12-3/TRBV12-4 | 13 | ASRGPGQGYNEQF
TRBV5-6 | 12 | ASSFDRSLWGYT
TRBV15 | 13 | ATSPLSTGDTEAF
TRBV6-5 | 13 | ASSYYRSMNTEAF
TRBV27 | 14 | ASSTNALGAGNTIY
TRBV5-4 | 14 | ASSRDPLAGEDTQY
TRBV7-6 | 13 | ASSSARGDYNEQF
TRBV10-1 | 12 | ASSERPGGDEQF
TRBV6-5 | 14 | ASSYSVWGTGTEAF
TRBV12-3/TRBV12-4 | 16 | ASSLSMGQGIANYGYT
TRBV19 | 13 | ASRPSQELNTEAF